This is a list of T cell receptor beta chains from one sample in a study of blood T cell repertoires in COVID-19. Only in-frame clones appear in the TCRdb table, and some are missing; sequencing was by immunoSEQ multiplex PCR. The sample has more than 120,000 clones; roughly 89% are singletons. What was sequenced was peripheral blood. Receptors originate from a woman aged 50 to 60 with active or convalescent COVID-19. CDR3s include the opening cysteine and the closing phenylalanine or tryptophan. The D gene is left open where the match is weak. Clone size is stated in some rows and not others, as once, few, many or a class when expanded.

cdr3_nt cdr3_aa v_call d_call j_call clone_size
TGTGCCAGCAGTTCCCGACTAGACACCGGGGAGCTGTTTTTT CASSSRLDTGELFF TRBV27 - TRBJ2-2 few
TGTGCCAGCAGCTTAGTGACACCACGGTTCGCGAACACCGGGGAGCTGTTTTTT CASSLVTPRFANTGELFF TRBV7-2 - TRBJ2-2 -
TGTGCCAGCAGCCGCGACATAACAAATCAGCCCCAGCATTTT CASSRDITNQPQHF TRBV28 - TRBJ1-5 -
TGTGCCAGCAGCTTGCAGGGGACCTACGAGCAGTACTTC CASSLQGTYEQYF TRBV7-9 - TRBJ2-7 -
TGTGCCAGCAGTTTTAGAGCCCAGGGAGCTTTCTTT CASSFRAQGAFF TRBV6-6 - TRBJ1-1 few
TGTGCCAGCAGCTTATTCGGCGGGAGCCCCCTGGCCATTTATAGTAATCTTTACAATGAGCAGTTCTTC CASSLFGGSPLAIYSNLYNEQFF TRBV13 TRBD2 TRBJ2-1 -
TGTGCCACCAGCAGAGGGGGGCCGGGCACCGGGGAGCTGTTTTTT CATSRGGPGTGELFF TRBV15 - TRBJ2-2 -
TGTGCCAGCAGGGGTATCGAGGGGGCCGGCTATGGCTACACCTTC CASRGIEGAGYGYTF TRBV7-9 TRBD1 TRBJ1-2 few
TGTGCCAGTAGTATTGGGGGGGGAGGCGTAGAGACCCAGTACTTC CASSIGGGGVETQYF TRBV19 TRBD2 TRBJ2-5 -
TGTGCCAGCAGCTCCCGCACAGATACGCAGTATTTT CASSSRTDTQYF TRBV27 - TRBJ2-3 -
TGTGCCAGCAGTTACGGTGGAGGGCCCCTCAATCAGCCCCAGCATTTT CASSYGGGPLNQPQHF TRBV6-2/TRBV6-3 - TRBJ1-5 -
TGTGCCATCAGAAGCGGGGGGCCGAGGGCAGATACGCAGTATTTT CAIRSGGPRADTQYF TRBV10-3 TRBD2 TRBJ2-3 -
TGTGCCTGGGACGAGACAGGCCTTTATAATTCACCCCTCCACTTT CAWDETGLYNSPLHF TRBV30 - TRBJ1-6 -
TGCGCCAGCAGCCAAGATGCGGGGGGGCGAGAGACCCAGTACTTC CASSQDAGGRETQYF TRBV4-1 TRBD2 TRBJ2-5 -
TGTGCCAGCAGCGCCGGGACAGGGGTGAACACTGAAGCTTTCTTT CASSAGTGVNTEAFF TRBV9 TRBD1 TRBJ1-1 -
TGTGCCACCAGCCGCCAGGGAACCTACGAGCAGTACTTC CATSRQGTYEQYF TRBV15 - TRBJ2-7 -
TGTGCCAGCAGTTTACGGGGATCCTACGAGCAGTACTTC CASSLRGSYEQYF TRBV27 - TRBJ2-7 -
TGTGCCATCAGTGAAACAGGGGGCGGGTATGGCTACACCTTC CAISETGGGYGYTF TRBV10-3 TRBD1 TRBJ1-2 -
TGTGCCAGCAGCTTAGCGGATACGCAGTATTTT CASSLADTQYF TRBV11-2 - TRBJ2-3 once
TGTGCCAGCAGTTTAGGAGGGTCGGGCACCGGGGAGCTGTTTTTT CASSLGGSGTGELFF TRBV28 - TRBJ2-2 -
TGTGCCAGCAGCTTATCAAGCGGAGGTGGGAATGAGCAGTTCTTC CASSLSSGGGNEQFF TRBV7-3 - TRBJ2-1 -
TGCGCCAGCAGCCAACCAACCGGGACAAAAAATGAAAAACTGTTTTTT CASSQPTGTKNEKLFF TRBV4-1 - TRBJ1-4 -
TGTGCCAGCTCACCGGGACTAGGTAACACAGATACGCAGTATTTT CASSPGLGNTDTQYF TRBV18 TRBD2 TRBJ2-3 few
TGTGCCAGCAGCTTAGTTACCGGGGAAAGCTTCGAGCAGTACTTC CASSLVTGESFEQYF TRBV7-9 - TRBJ2-7 -